This section outlines one TCR beta chain sequence together with its context. This clonotype was recorded only once. What antigen it recognizes has not been identified. No much larger clone is present one base from it, and per-base qualities are unavailable. A solitary read yields weak support. This sample is part of a study of CD8+CD57+ T cells in acquired aplastic anemia (dated by TCRdb to the late 2010s). For the wider study: On average, sorted CD4+ and CD8+ cells yielded around 3.5 ug of extracted DNA, with a range of about 0.18 to 27.4 ug. Mean read counts for healthy donor samples were 8.5 million to 10.8 million for CD4+ cells and 11.0 million for CD8+ cells.

The study deep-sequenced TCR repertoires of sorted CD4+ and CD8+ blood T cells from severe aplastic anemia patients and healthy subjects. Ficoll-Paque density gradient centrifugation was used to isolate peripheral blood mononuclear cells. Before DNA extraction, CD4+ and CD8+ T cells were sorted with FACS or magnetic beads. Profiling of TCR beta VDJ combinations and CDR3 sequences used genomic DNA as the template. An Illumina HiSeq 2000 was used for TCR repertoire sequencing. Concerning the study's data processing: Repertoires were assessed using TRBV/TRBJ rearrangement plots, CDR3 size and DJ length profiles, and Simpson's diversity index. Whichever DNA sequence was most abundant in the deep sequencing data was defined as the immunodominant clone. CDR3 amino acid sequences were screened for sharing across subjects and compared with published repertoires and the VDJdb database. Using fastp at Q25 and MiXCR, TCRdb reprocessed the public reads and kept productive beta chains. Each CDR3 protein appears once, grouped with its most common genes and DNA. TCRdb, not the original authors, processed these V and J calls. The table for this sample lists 200,000 to 250,000 distinct CDR3 sequences; roughly 33% of them were counted only once. About 1.1% of the sample goes to the ten largest clones.

Overall study results and their limits: Patients and healthy controls showed no significant difference in CD8+ Simpson's diversity (P=0.060). Twenty-nine CD8+ CDR3 sequences were found to be shared between patients and controls, but these sequences appeared to be highly expressed in patients and within the immunodominant clones of the patients.

This sequence originates from a human donor in good health, serving as a control. Source material: sorted CD4+, CD8+, or CD8+CD57+ T cells (not recorded which) from PBMCs.

The nucleotides are TGCGCCAGCAACCAGGGGGTAGGAACTGAAGCTTTCTTT. Its coded protein is CASNQGVGTEAFF. The sequence links TRBV10-1 to TRBJ1-1; the junction holds 7 bases that match TRBD1. The germline V and J ends show losses of 7 bases and 5 bases respectively, and no gene match explains 7 bases of the junction. The CDR3 runs 13 residues from the cysteine to the phenylalanine. The kept DNA is CDR3 alone, 39 bases in frame from the first base. Per the germline V gene (reference sequence), WNHNN is the CDR1 and SYGVQD is the CDR2.